The rows below give T cell receptor beta chains drawn from one sample of a study of blood T cell repertoires in COVID-19. Libraries were prepared by immunoSEQ multiplex PCR; TCRdb keeps only in-frame clonotypes and omits some of them. The table lists about 240,000 clones, about 90% of them singletons, with 3.3% in the top ten. The sequenced sample consisted of PBMCs or T cells enriched from blood (not recorded which). The source of these receptors is a woman aged 40-49 years with acute COVID-19. CDR3s include the opening cysteine and the closing phenylalanine or tryptophan. Fields, in order: clone size, V gene, J gene, D gene, CDR3 protein, CDR3 DNA. D genes are given only for firm matches. The size entry is marked missing in some rows and otherwise reads once, few, many or a size class.

.,TRBV19,TRBJ1-2,.,CASNSQSGVGPYGYTF,TGTGCCAGTAATTCTCAGTCAGGGGTGGGCCCCTATGGCTACACCTTC
.,TRBV28,TRBJ1-1,TRBD1,CASSLWLGTGGAEAFF,TGTGCCAGCAGTTTATGGTTGGGGACAGGCGGGGCTGAAGCTTTCTTT
.,TRBV11-2,TRBJ2-7,TRBD2,CASSLDGGEKKYEQYF,TGTGCCAGCAGCTTAGACGGGGGGGAGAAGAAGTACGAGCAGTACTTC
.,TRBV12-1,TRBJ2-2,.,CASSPGERNNTGELFF,TGTGCCAGCAGCCCCGGGGAGCGGAACAACACCGGGGAGCTGTTTTTT
.,TRBV7-2,TRBJ1-2,.,CASSLERIYYGYTF,TGTGCCAGCAGCTTAGAGAGGATTTACTATGGCTACACCTTC
.,TRBV4-2,TRBJ2-7,TRBD2,CASSQGLESFYEQYF,TGTGCCAGCAGCCAGGGACTAGAATCGTTCTACGAGCAGTACTTC
few,TRBV13,TRBJ1-2,.,CASSKDTRGYGYTF,TGTGCCAGCAGCAAGGACACACGCGGCTATGGCTACACCTTC
.,TRBV5-1,TRBJ2-2,TRBD1,CASSFTGATTNTGELFF,TGCGCCAGCAGCTTCACAGGGGCGACGACGAACACCGGGGAGCTGTTTTTT
.,TRBV5-1,TRBJ1-2,.,CASSPGGLGPSNGYTF,TGCGCCAGCAGCCCTGGAGGTCTCGGGCCAAGCAATGGCTACACCTTC
.,TRBV9,TRBJ1-6,.,CASSVWGRNSPLHF,TGTGCCAGCAGCGTCTGGGGGAGGAATTCACCCCTCCACTTT
once,TRBV5-1,TRBJ2-7,TRBD2,CASSLGPSGSSYEQYF,TGCGCCAGCAGCTTGGGACCTAGCGGGAGCTCCTACGAGCAGTACTTC
few,TRBV18,TRBJ2-7,TRBD1,CASSPGQGDDEQYF,TGTGCCAGCTCGCCCGGACAGGGGGACGACGAGCAGTACTTC
.,TRBV5-4,TRBJ2-7,TRBD2,CASSLHSGRFYEQYF,TGTGCCAGCAGCTTGCATAGCGGGAGGTTCTACGAGCAGTACTTC
few,TRBV19,TRBJ1-2,.,CASSNRAGYTF,TGTGCCAGTAGTAACAGGGCTGGCTACACCTTC
.,TRBV3-1/TRBV3-2,TRBJ2-1,TRBD2,CASSQDFASGRDNEQFF,TGTGCCAGCAGCCAAGATTTTGCTAGCGGGAGGGACAATGAGCAGTTCTTC
.,TRBV11-2,TRBJ2-7,.,CASSLGASYEQYF,TGTGCCAGCAGCTTAGGGGCCTCCTACGAGCAGTACTTC
once,TRBV10-3,TRBJ2-3,.,CAISGGTPYADTQYF,TGTGCCATCAGCGGCGGGACCCCGTACGCAGATACGCAGTATTTT
few,TRBV5-8,TRBJ2-1,.,CASSLGSVPLYNEQFF,TGTGCCAGCAGCTTGGGAAGCGTCCCCCTTTACAATGAGCAGTTCTTC
.,TRBV6-5,TRBJ2-1,TRBD2,CACRLAGDNEQFF,TGTGCCTGCCGACTAGCGGGAGACAATGAGCAGTTCTTC
.,TRBV5-1,TRBJ2-7,TRBD1,CASSWGQGPYEQYF,TGCGCCAGCAGCTGGGGACAGGGACCCTACGAGCAGTACTTC
.,TRBV19,TRBJ2-5,.,CASRARGPQETQYF,TGTGCCAGCAGAGCGCGGGGGCCCCAAGAGACCCAGTACTTC